The 16 T cell receptor beta chains listed next were all sequenced from one sample in a study of liver allograft versus peripheral blood T cells. Study at large: The study compared liver allograft T cell receptor repertoires against peripheral blood repertoires of liver transplant recipients.

TCRdb recomputed calls from the reads with MiXCR, one row per CDR3 protein. The sample shows over 9,000 distinct CDR3 sequences, less than 20% of them seen only once. Every receptor here comes from a human patient who had a liver transplant. Some T cells may be the graft donor's.

This clonotype counts as medium-sized. V usage is TRBV19 and J usage is TRBJ1-5; D possibly corresponds to TRBD1 (5 bases). In germline, CDR1 is LNHDA, CDR2 SQIVND (reference sequence). The V and J ends lost 10 bases and 2 bases respectively, with 15 bases between them. The CDR3 has 14 amino acids. The CDR3, as DNA: TGTGCCACCCGGGGGGTTTGGGGCAATCAGCCCCAGCATTTT. Its translation: CATRGVWGNQPQHF.

Details on this clonotype: One base away lies a much larger clone, so this may be a sequencing read error. The chain uses TRBV6-1 and TRBJ2-7; 7 positions match TRBD2. V was clipped by 10 bases and J by 4 bases; unmatched bases: 10. The CDR3 sequence is 13 residues long. Germline V gives CDR1 MNHNS, CDR2 SASEGT. This CDR3 reads CAIRGEARYEQYF. The CDR3 DNA is TGTGCCATACGGGGGGAGGCCCGTTACGAGCAGTACTTC.

This clonotype was observed a few times. J is TRBJ1-5 and V is TRBV19; D not certain. Trimming shortened V by 5 bases and J by 7 bases, and 12 bases separated the two germline ends. CDR1 and CDR2 from the germline V gene are LNHDA and SQIVND (reference sequence). The CDR3 runs 13 residues. CDR3 sequence: CASSQDWRQPQHF. The CDR3 DNA reads TGTGCCAGTAGTCAAGATTGGAGGCAGCCCCAGCATTTT.

This chain uses TRBV19 with TRBJ1-2; 10 positions agree with TRBD1. V lost 5 bases, J lost 5 bases, and 11 bases stayed unmatched. Germline values: CDR1 LNHDA, CDR2 SQIVND (reference sequence). The CDR3 consists of 16 residues. CDR3 region: CASSAGTGARIYGYTF. The CDR3 nucleotides are TGTGCCAGTAGTGCCGGGACAGGGGCCCGAATTTATGGCTACACCTTC.

This clonotype appeared many times. The CDR3, as DNA: TGTGCCAGCAGTGAACAGTTGTATGGCTACACCTTC. Residues: CASSEQLYGYTF. The chain combines TRBV7-2 with TRBJ1-2; D is unclear. Germline CDR1 and CDR2: SGHTA and FQGNSA. The V end was cut by 6 bases, the J end by 5 bases, with 10 bases between. This CDR3 is 12 amino acids long.

The rearrangement links TRBV20-1 to TRBJ1-2; 8 bases fit TRBD1. CDR3 size: 15 residues. The germline V gene has CDR1 DFQATT and CDR2 SNEGSKA (reference sequence). Trimming took 0 bases from V and 4 from J; bases not matched to a gene: 7. In DNA, the CDR3 is TGCAGTGCTAGAGATCCCTCAGGGGGCGGCTATGGCTACACCTTC. Protein: CSARDPSGGGYGYTF.

This clonotype counts as medium-sized. J is TRBJ1-5 and V is TRBV18, with TRBD1 matching 7 bases. The ends lost 5 bases at V and 7 bases at J; junction bases unmatched: 14. The CDR3 covers 16 residues. Germline V lookup: CDR1 KGHSH, CDR2 LQKENI. The CDR3 reads CASSTRQGSRGQPQHF. CDR3 nucleotide sequence: TGTGCCAGCTCAACCCGACAGGGTTCCCGAGGGCAGCCCCAGCATTTT.

Relative to its sample, this clonotype is medium-sized. The chain has TRBV19 and TRBJ1-1; D is possibly TRBD1 (5 bases). The CDR3 spans 15 residues. V was cut by 3 bases and J by 4 bases, with 15 bases left in between. Germline assignment: CDR1 LNHDA and CDR2 SQIVND (reference sequence). The CDR3 DNA follows: TGTGCCAGTAGTATTGGTCCCGGCGGGGGCACTGAAGCTTTCTTT. As protein: CASSIGPGGGTEAFF.

This chain links TRBV12-3 or TRBV12-4 with TRBJ1-1; a possible D gene is TRBD1 (5 bases). V was pared by 4 bases and J by 0 bases, with 9 bases between. The CDR3 is made up of 14 amino acids. CDR3 coding DNA: TGTGCCAGCAGTTGGGCAGGGTTGAACACTGAAGCTTTCTTT. Translating it yields CASSWAGLNTEAFF.

Notes on this clonotype: Possible read error: a much larger clone is one base away. The V and J genes are TRBV7-2 and TRBJ1-5; unclear D gene. This CDR3 contains 14 residues. CDR1 is SGHTA, CDR2 FQGNSA, per germline. CDR3 sequence (DNA): TGTGCCAGCAACTTAGCGACCGGCAATCAGCCCCAGCATTTT. The encoded protein is CASNLATGNQPQHF. Variable domain in full (rest from reference TRBV7-2 and TRBJ1-5): GAGVSQSPSNKVTEKGKDVELRCDPISGHTALYWYRQSLGQGLEFLIYFQGNSAPDKSGLPSDRFSAERTGGSVSTLTIQRTQQEDSAVYLCASNLATGNQPQHFGDGTRLSIL.

The CDR3 loop reads CASSLVADTEAFF. The DNA of the CDR3 is TGTGCCAGCAGTTTAGTGGCAGACACTGAAGCTTTCTTT. The chain joins TRBV12-3 or TRBV12-4 to TRBJ1-1, with no clear D. The CDR3 spans 13 residues. Trimming removed 1 base from V and 3 bases from J, with 6 bases in between.

The table lists this clonotype with a few counts. The genes are TRBV20-1 and TRBJ1-5; D possibly corresponds to TRBD1 (5 bases). Germline V CDR1 and CDR2: DFQATT, SNEGSKA (reference sequence). V was cut by 4 bases and J by 11 bases, with 21 bases left in between. The CDR3 extends over 14 amino acids. CDR3 protein: CSAIGTTGLGAQHF. The CDR3 coding sequence is TGCAGTGCTATCGGGACCACGGGACTGGGAGCCCAGCATTTT.

V gene TRBV5-4 combines with J gene TRBJ2-2, with TRBD2 matching over 10 bases. This CDR3 comprises 15 residues. Per the germline V gene, CDR1 is SGHNT and CDR2 is YYREEE (reference sequence). V lost 0 bases, J lost 9 bases, and 5 bases stayed unmatched. CDR3 sequence: CASSLGVAGGRELFF. CDR3 DNA sequence: TGTGCCAGCAGCTTGGGGGTAGCGGGGGGCCGGGAGCTGTTTTTT.

The table lists this clonotype with a few counts. The rearrangement uses TRBV12-3 or TRBV12-4 and TRBJ2-1; D may be TRBD1 or TRBD2 (5 bases each). The CDR3 length is 16 residues. The V end was cut by 3 bases, the J end by 9 bases, with 21 bases between. The CDR3 sequence is CASSFSAGSLGGEQFF. Written as DNA, the CDR3 is TGTGCCAGCAGTTTTTCGGCAGGGAGCCTTGGGGGTGAGCAGTTCTTC.

The chain joins TRBV2 to TRBJ1-1; tentatively, D is TRBD1 (5 bases). This CDR3 contains 14 residues. Germline lookup yields CDR1 SNHLY and CDR2 FYNNEI. V was cut by 7 bases and J by 3 bases, with 15 bases left in between. Here the CDR3 reads CASKGTGGYTEAFF. The CDR3 region has the DNA TGTGCCAGCAAGGGAACAGGAGGGTACACTGAAGCTTTCTTT.

The gene calls are TRBV12-3 or TRBV12-4 and TRBJ2-5; 7 positions match TRBD1. The CDR3 covers 12 residues. Losses at the gene ends were 5 bases for V and 4 bases for J; bases not matched to a gene: 1. CDR3 DNA sequence: TGTGCCAGCAGTCGGGACAGAGAGACCCAGTACTTC. Translation gives CASSRDRETQYF.